This TCR beta chain originates from a study (dated by TCRdb to about 2015). Describing the broader study: The study examined whether tumor-infiltrating Tregs in breast cancer are drawn from blood Tregs or arise in situ by conversion from other CD4+ T cell subsets. Study-wide conclusions, independent of this receptor: The greatest overlap of tumor-infiltrating Treg TCR alpha and beta sequences was observed with tumor naive CD4+ T cells, followed by blood naive CD4+ T cells. Tumor memory CD4+ T cell TCR gene usage clustered with blood and lymph node memory CD4+ cells and lymph node naive CD4+ cells. Validation in the larger cohort was restricted to a single TCR beta V-J rearrangement rather than whole repertoires.

Amplification of full-length TCR variable regions was done by 5' RACE PCR using constant-region reverse primers, and this step was followed by semi-nested PCR with Nested Universal Primer A. The ReliaPrep RNA Cell Miniprep System was used to extract total RNA, which was then reverse transcribed into 5'RACE-ready cDNA with the SMARTer RACE 5'/3' Kit. Multiplex adaptors were used to barcode the full-length TCR alpha and beta libraries, which were then sequenced on an Illumina MiSeq. Per the original workflow: For each of nine subset-tissue groups, sequencing data from the five patients were pooled, and the groups were compared by unsupervised clustering of TCR gene usage. The Morisita-Horn index, with shared sequences weighted by their contribution to each repertoire, was used to calculate repertoire similarity. TCRdb reanalyzed the raw reads on its own, using fastp at Q25 for trimming and MiXCR for clone calling, and kept in-frame beta chains. A single entry per CDR3 protein holds the most common genes and DNA from its merged rows. The V and J calls and clone size are TCRdb's, not the authors'. The sample table shows 62,000 or so distinct CDR3 sequences, and 20% to 25% are seen once. The ten largest clones capture 2.5% to 3% of the sample.

Memory CD4+ T cells were isolated as CD4+CD45RO+CD25- cells. Tregs, naive and memory CD4+ T cells from tumor, blood and ipsilateral draining lymph nodes of roughly 5 breast cancer patients underwent full-length TCR alpha and beta sequencing. Tumor tissue, along with lymph nodes from ipsilateral axillary dissection, was perfused with PBS, minced, and then digested using collagenase I and hyaluronidase. Mononuclear cells from lymph nodes or 40 to 60 ml of peripheral blood were isolated by Ficoll density gradient centrifugation. Sorted cell populations were confirmed by FACS to exceed 90% purity. V is pared back by 4 bases and J by 5 bases, with 15 bases lying between the germline termini. Taken from cysteine to phenylalanine, the CDR3 has 14 residues. Here the CDR3 DNA is all that survives: 42 bases in frame from base 1. The CDR1 and CDR2 encoded by the germline V gene (reference sequence) are SGHNT and YYREEE.

In this sample, this clonotype turned up a few times. Its antigen remains undetermined. No much larger clonotype is one base removed from it; base qualities were not supplied. The TCR originated in a female donor with breast cancer. The source material was memory CD4+ T cells sorted from a lymph node. The cell subset or site label, as the study defines it: memory CD4+ T cells, CD4+CD45RO+CD25-. This chain joins TRBV5-4 to TRBJ2-5, with the D gene call left open. In nucleotides, the sequence is TGTGCCAGCAGCGTCGCACTACTATCGGAGACCCAGTACTTC. Its product reads: CASSVALLSETQYF.